This passage covers 18 T cell receptor beta chains from one sample sequenced in a study of T cell responses to AZD1222 COVID-19 vaccine. Using immunoSEQ multiplex PCR, the repertoire was profiled, and TCRdb retains in-frame clones only, with some absent. The data show 150,000 or so clones, about nine tenths seen once. The material was peripheral blood, obtained on day 0 of AZD1222 vaccination. These receptors were obtained from an adult in good health.

This clone appeared a few times. The chain couples TRBV4-1 to TRBJ1-4; D possibly corresponds to TRBD1 (6 bases). The CDR3 runs 16 residues. V dropped 1 base and J dropped 4 bases, with 13 bases sitting between them. Germline V CDR1 and CDR2: MGHRA, YSYEKL. CDR3 nucleotides: TGCGCCAGCAGCCAAGGTCACAGGGACTTTAATGAAAAACTGTTTTTT. This translates into CASSQGHRDFNEKLFF.

The chain is built from TRBV5-8 and TRBJ1-4; TRBD1 agrees at 7 bases. The CDR3 sequence is 16 residues long. V gave up 6 bases and J gave up 8 bases; unmatched junction bases: 16. From germline, CDR1 is SGHTS and CDR2 YDEGEE. The DNA of the CDR3 is TGTGCCAGCACCCTCCGTGGCACAGGGGAAGAGGAAAAACTGTTTTTT. It yields the protein CASTLRGTGEEEKLFF.

J is TRBJ2-5 and V is TRBV28; unclear D gene. Looked up from germline, CDR1 is MDHEN and CDR2 is SYDVKM. The CDR3 has 14 amino acids. The V gene lost 2 bases and the J gene lost 7 bases, with 14 bases spanning the gap. CDR3 region: CASSLEAPRRTQYF. The CDR3 DNA reads TGTGCCAGCAGTTTAGAAGCTCCTAGGCGGACCCAGTACTTC.

The CDR3 DNA sequence: TGTGCCAGCAGTATATCGACAGGGTCTAACTATGGCTACACCTTC. Protein sequence: CASSISTGSNYGYTF. The chain has TRBV11-2 and TRBJ1-2; 7 bases agree with TRBD1. The germline gives CDR1 SGHAT, CDR2 FQNNGV. The CDR3 covers 15 residues. With 6 bases clipped from V and 0 bases from J, the junction kept 7 bases outside the gene matches.

The V gene is TRBV6-6, the J gene TRBJ1-5; 10 nucleotides match TRBD1. The V gene end was trimmed by 2 bases and the J gene end by 4 bases; junction bases not matched to a gene: 2. Germline V gene lookup returns CDR1 MNHNY and CDR2 SVGAGI (reference sequence). This CDR3 has 15 amino acids. The CDR3 reads CASSYPGQGNQPQHF. CDR3 nucleotide sequence: TGTGCCAGCAGTTACCCGGGACAGGGGAATCAGCCCCAGCATTTT.

The chain couples TRBV3-1 (or the pseudogene TRBV3-2) to TRBJ1-4, with D unresolved. The CDR3 length is 15 residues. Trimming removed 0 bases at V and 0 bases at J, with 5 bases between. The germline gives CDR1 LGHDT, CDR2 YNNKEL (reference sequence). This CDR3 reads CASSQDPTTNEKLFF. DNA for the CDR3: TGTGCCAGCAGCCAAGATCCGACAACTAATGAAAAACTGTTTTTT.

The chain recombines TRBV6-5 with TRBJ1-2, with D perhaps matching TRBD1 (6 bases). Looked up from germline, CDR1 is MNHEY and CDR2 is SVGAGI. V was clipped by 1 base and J by 6 bases, with 9 bases between them. The CDR3 contains 13 residues. The CDR3 DNA sequence: TGTGCCAGCAGTTACTTGGGGGCTGATGGCTACACCTTC. Protein product: CASSYLGADGYTF.

The chain carries TRBV19 and TRBJ1-1; TRBD1 agrees at 8 bases. The germline V gene encodes CDR1 LNHDA and CDR2 SQIVND (reference sequence). The V segment lost 9 bases and the J segment 6 bases; nucleotides outside the gene matches: 9. The CDR3 runs 13 residues. The CDR3 DNA reads as TGTGCCAGCTTTCGACAGGGGAGGGCTGAAGCTTTCTTT. This sequence encodes CASFRQGRAEAFF.

The rearrangement links TRBV5-1 to TRBJ1-2, with unresolved D. Germline V CDR1 and CDR2: SGHRS, YFSETQ. The CDR3 has 15 residues. V gave up 0 bases and J gave up 8 bases, with 17 bases separating them. The CDR3 coding sequence is TGCGCCAGCAGCTTGGTCCCGGGTAGCGGGTACGGCTACACCTTC. Translated, it gives CASSLVPGSGYGYTF. Looking up the rest from reference TRBV5-1 and TRBJ1-2 gives the full variable domain: KAGVTQTPRYLIKTRGQQVTLSCSPISGHRSVSWYQQTPGQGLQFLFEYFSETQRNKGNFPGRFSGRQFSNSRSEMNVSTLELGDSALYLCASSLVPGSGYGYTFGSGTRLTVV.

The gene calls are TRBV10-3 and TRBJ1-1; D ambiguous. The CDR3 loop spans 13 amino acids. The germline CDR1 and CDR2 sequences are ENHRY and SYGVKD. The V gene lost 6 bases and the J gene lost 3 bases, with 11 bases spanning the gap. DNA for the CDR3: TGTGCCATCAGGGGGTTAATGGACACTGAAGCTTTCTTT. Translating gives CAIRGLMDTEAFF.

V gene TRBV28 combines with J gene TRBJ1-5, with D perhaps TRBD1 (5 bases). The V end lost 6 bases, the J end lost 7 bases, and 19 bases lay between the germline ends. This CDR3 has 15 amino acids. From germline, CDR1 is MDHEN and CDR2 SYDVKM. DNA for the CDR3: TGTGCCAGCAGCCGACTGGGTGGGGCGTACCAGCCCCAGCATTTT. The encoded protein is CASSRLGGAYQPQHF.

V usage is TRBV7-9 and J usage is TRBJ1-2, with a possible D match to TRBD1 (6 bases). The germline CDR1 and CDR2 sequences are SEHNR and FQNEAQ (reference sequence). This CDR3 comprises 16 residues. Trimming took off 1 base at V and 6 bases at J, with 18 bases between the two ends. CDR3 protein: CASSLGGHRVFDGYTF. The CDR3 region has the DNA TGTGCCAGCAGCTTAGGAGGTCACAGGGTTTTCGATGGCTACACCTTC. Together with reference TRBV7-9 and TRBJ1-2, the CDR3 gives the full variable domain: DTGVSQNPRHKITKRGQNVTFRCDPISEHNRLYWYRQTLGQGPEFLTYFQNEAQLEKSRLLSDRFSAERPKGSFSTLEIQRTEQGDSAMYLCASSLGGHRVFDGYTFGSGTRLTVV.

The chain carries TRBV30 and TRBJ1-2; D remains unclear. Germline CDR1 reads GTSNPN; CDR2 reads SVGIG (reference sequence). The CDR3 contains 11 residues. The V and J ends lost 5 bases and 2 bases respectively, with 6 bases between them. The CDR3 coding sequence is TGTGCCTGGCACAAGAACTATGGCTACACCTTC. Protein: CAWHKNYGYTF.

This chain connects TRBV5-1 to TRBJ1-2, with a possible D match to TRBD1 (6 bases). Trimming left V 6 bases short and J 2 bases short, with 11 bases between. Germline V CDR1 and CDR2: SGHRS, YFSETQ. This CDR3 has 13 amino acids. Here the CDR3 reads CASKDTGNYGYTF. In DNA form, the CDR3 reads TGCGCCAGCAAGGATACAGGGAACTATGGCTACACCTTC.

This sequence joins TRBV27 and TRBJ1-4; perhaps TRBD1 as D (5 bases). CDR3 length: 18 residues. Trimming stripped 2 bases from V and 4 bases from J, with 20 bases between. CDR1 and CDR2 (germline): MNHEY, SMNVEV (reference sequence). Here the CDR3 DNA reads TGTGCCAGCAGTTTAATTTTTCCGGGAAACAGGATTAATGAAAAACTGTTTTTT. This encodes CASSLIFPGNRINEKLFF.

This clone has only one observation. The chain recombines TRBV14 with TRBJ1-6, with TRBD1 as a possible D gene (6 bases). The CDR3 contains 14 residues. The ends were cut back, 7 bases at V and 6 bases at J, with 13 bases in the middle. Per the germline V gene, CDR1 is SGHDN and CDR2 is FVKESK. The CDR3 here is CASNLGGGNSPLHF. The CDR3 nucleotides read TGTGCCAGCAACTTAGGGGGAGGTAATTCACCCCTCCACTTT.

The chain couples TRBV7-9 to TRBJ2-5; no clear D. From germline, CDR1 is SEHNR and CDR2 FQNEAQ (reference sequence). The length of the CDR3 is 15 residues. V gave up 2 bases and J gave up 5 bases, with 15 bases separating them. The CDR3 bases are TGTGCCAGCAGCTTAACTTTTTGGGTCGTCGAGACCCAGTACTTC. Residues: CASSLTFWVVETQYF.

The gene calls are TRBV5-1 and TRBJ2-7; D is unclear. V was clipped by 4 bases and J by 3 bases, with 8 bases between them. The CDR3 runs to 12 residues. Germline CDR1 and CDR2: SGHRS and YFSETQ. The CDR3 nucleotides are TGCGCCAGCAGCATCGATTACTACGAGCAGTACTTC. The encoded protein is CASSIDYYEQYF.